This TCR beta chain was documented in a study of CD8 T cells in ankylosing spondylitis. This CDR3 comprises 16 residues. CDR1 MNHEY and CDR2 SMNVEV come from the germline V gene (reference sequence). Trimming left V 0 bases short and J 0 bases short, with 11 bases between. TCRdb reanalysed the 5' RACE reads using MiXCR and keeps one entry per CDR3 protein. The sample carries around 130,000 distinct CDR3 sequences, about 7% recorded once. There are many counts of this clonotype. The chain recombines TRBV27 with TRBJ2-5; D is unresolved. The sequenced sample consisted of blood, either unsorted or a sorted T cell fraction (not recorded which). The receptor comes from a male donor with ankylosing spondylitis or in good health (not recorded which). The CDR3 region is CASSLSWSVNQETQYF. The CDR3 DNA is TGTGCCAGCAGTTTATCGTGGTCGGTTAACCAAGAGACCCAGTACTTC.